The clone carrying this TCR beta chain showed up just a few times. The sample belongs to a study of early T cells in non-severe SARS-CoV-2 infection. Unmatched junction bases numbered 4, after V lost 6 bases and J lost 4 bases. The CDR3 is made up of 14 amino acids. In germline, CDR1 is KGHSH, CDR2 LQKENI. TCRdb reprocessed the 5' RACE reads via MiXCR and lists one record per CDR3 protein. The profile shows about 64,000 distinct CDR3 sequences, 20% to 25% of them singletons. The sample consisted of whole blood, taken at baseline. The clonotype was recovered from an adult who was a healthcare worker with PCR-confirmed SARS-CoV-2 infection or an uninfected control (not recorded which). The rearrangement links TRBV18 to TRBJ2-5, with 11 bases identical to TRBD2. CDR3 in amino acids: CASSLTSGGETQYF. CDR3 bases: TGTGCCAGCTCGCTCACTAGCGGGGGAGAGACCCAGTACTTC.